The 7 T cell receptor beta chains in this list originate from one sample, sequenced in a study of graft-versus-host responses after intestinal transplantation. Repertoires were generated with immunoSEQ multiplex PCR, while TCRdb's copy carries only in-frame clones and drops some. The repertoire holds 99,000 or so clones, about 82% seen once, with under 1.5% in the top ten. Sequencing was performed on PBMCs, taken 255 days after intestinal transplant. The source is a human patient who received an intestinal transplant, so some T cells may come from the graft donor.

This chain connects TRBV12-2 to TRBJ2-7; the table's D call of TRBD1 was not tested on the DNA. TRBV12-2 is flagged as a pseudogene. The CDR3 runs 16 residues. The chain's CDR3 is CASRSPRVRGPYEQYV. CDR3 nucleotide sequence: TGTGCAAGTCGTTCCCCTCGGGTCAGGGGTCCCTACGAGCAGTACGTC.

V usage is TRBV11-2 and J usage is TRBJ1-3, with D perhaps matching TRBD1 (5 bases). V was clipped by 5 bases and J by 2 bases, with 10 bases between them. Germline-derived CDR1 and CDR2 are SGHAT and FQNNGV. This CDR3 has 14 residues. CDR3: CASSQGVPGNTIYF. CDR3 nucleotides: TGTGCCAGCAGCCAGGGTGTCCCTGGAAACACCATATATTTT.

This clone occurred a few times. V gene TRBV7-9 combines with J gene TRBJ1-2; no clear D gene. The V end was cut by 4 bases, the J end by 6 bases, with 15 bases between. The CDR3 covers 14 residues. CDR1 is SEHNR and CDR2 is FQNEAQ in the germline V gene (reference sequence). CDR3 bases: TGTGCCAGCAGCTCGTCTTTGGGATGGGATGGCTACACCTTC. Encoded protein: CASSSSLGWDGYTF.

This rearrangement joins TRBV2 to TRBJ1-1; unclear D gene. This CDR3 has 11 residues. Trimming took off 1 base at V and 11 bases at J, with 8 bases between the two ends. The V gene's germline CDR1 is SNHLY and CDR2 FYNNEI. CDR3 protein: CASSEGGEAFF. The CDR3 DNA sequence: TGTGCCAGCAGTGAAGGGGGTGAGGCTTTCTTT. Complete variable domain (other parts from reference TRBV2 and TRBJ1-1): EPEVTQTPSHQVTQMGQEVILRCVPISNHLYFYWYRQILGQKVEFLVSFYNNEISEKSEIFDDQFSVERPDGSNFTLKIRSTKLEDSAMYFCASSEGGEAFFGQGTRLTVV.

This clone was counted only a few times. The CDR3 DNA reads TGTGCCAGCAGCTTAGTGGGGCAGCGAGATACGCAGTATTTT. This gives the protein CASSLVGQRDTQYF. V gene TRBV7-9 combines with J gene TRBJ2-3; possible D gene TRBD1, 5 bases. Germline CDR1 reads SEHNR; CDR2 reads FQNEAQ (reference sequence). There are 14 residues in the CDR3. The ends were cut back, 1 base at V and 5 bases at J, with 10 bases in the middle.

The chain combines TRBV28 with TRBJ2-5, with D tentatively TRBD1 or TRBD2 (5 bases each). The CDR3 contains 14 residues. Trimming shortened V by 6 bases and J by 1 base, and 12 bases separated the two germline ends. Germline V lookup: CDR1 MDHEN, CDR2 SYDVKM. CDR3 protein: CASSLLGVQETQYF. The CDR3 nucleotides read TGTGCCAGCAGCCTCCTGGGGGTCCAAGAGACCCAGTACTTC.

The chain couples TRBV5-1 to TRBJ1-2; D is undetermined. This CDR3 comprises 13 residues. The V end lost 0 bases, the J end lost 6 bases, and 9 bases lay between the germline ends. Germline assignment: CDR1 SGHRS and CDR2 YFSETQ. The CDR3 protein is CASSLAASDGYTF. Here the CDR3 DNA reads TGCGCCAGCAGCTTGGCTGCATCGGATGGCTACACCTTC.